The following is a TCR beta chain sequence with its context. The sample belongs to a study of T cell changes during pregnancy in multiple sclerosis. This table comes from immunoSEQ multiplex PCR, and its TCRdb copy is limited to in-frame clones, with some not included. The sample has tens of thousands of clones; approximately 91% are singletons. The CDR3 covers 12 residues. V lost 3 bases to trimming and J lost 4 bases, with 4 bases between them. CDR1 and CDR2 (germline): MNHEY, SMNVEV (reference sequence). The chain combines TRBV27 with TRBJ1-5; D remains unclear. The receptor's source is a female donor with multiple sclerosis, enrolled in a pregnancy study. Sequencing was performed on peripheral blood, taken in the first trimester of pregnancy. CDR3 protein: CASSFQNQPQHF. CDR3 in DNA: TGTGCCAGCAGTTTCCAAAATCAGCCCCAGCATTTT.